This T cell receptor (beta chain) came from a study of shared clonotypes between healthy human individuals. Turning to the study itself: Three CD4 naive, three CD4 memory, two CD8 naive and one CD8 memory plate were used per donor. Broader study findings: Non-shared clonotypes had lower generation probabilities than those shared by all four donors. Clonotype sharing among the donors was expected to vary with sequencing depth. Roughly 5% was the fraction of naive CD4 clonotypes found shared across four donors.

This clone was seen at least ten times. Its antigen is currently unknown. V was trimmed by 4 bases and J by 6 bases, leaving 19 bases between them. The CDR3 runs 16 residues. The protocol was immunoSEQ multiplex PCR, while the TCRdb copy is restricted to in-frame clones and leaves out a portion. This sample has roughly 700,000 clones, with 74% found just once. The chain couples TRBV23-1 to TRBJ2-4; possibly TRBD1 or TRBD2 for D (5 bases each). TRBV23-1 is reported as an ORF; its role is uncertain. The source is a woman between 25 and 40 years old in good health. Sequenced sample: memory CD4+ T cells sorted from blood. Subset denoted: CD45RA-negative fraction. CDR3 region: CASSLHGTGLGNIQYF. In DNA form, the CDR3 reads TGCGCCAGCAGTCTACATGGGACGGGGTTGGGAAACATTCAGTACTTC.